A selection of T cell receptor beta chains follows, all from one sample in a study of T cell repertoires in cytomegalovirus infection. TCRdb recomputed calls from the reads with MiXCR, one row per CDR3 protein. The sample has around 550,000 distinct CDR3 sequences; around a quarter are singletons. The sequenced sample consisted of PBMCs. All receptors derive from a human donor in good health (CMV status not recorded). Some clones in this sample may be carry-over from other donors' samples. The CDR3 runs from the conserved cysteine through the conserved F or W. Fields, in order: CDR3 length, J gene, clone size, V gene, D gene, CDR3 DNA, CDR3 protein. D genes are given only for firm matches. Clone size is not always given. Where it is, it says once, few, many or a class for expanded clones.

16,TRBJ2-1,many,TRBV7-2,TRBD2,TGTGCCAGCAGCGCCCAAGCGGGAGTCGTCAGCAATGAGCAGTTCTTC,CASSAQAGVVSNEQFF
14,TRBJ2-5,few,TRBV5-1,NA,TGCGCCAGCAGCTCTGAGGGGTTCGGTGAGACCCAGTACTTC,CASSSEGFGETQYF
15,TRBJ2-1,few,TRBV2,TRBD2,TGTGCCAGCAGATTAGGGACTAGCGGGAGCGATGAGCAGTTCTTC,CASRLGTSGSDEQFF
17,TRBJ2-1,many,TRBV7-2,TRBD2,TGTGCCAGCAGCTTAGAGGCAGCGGGAGGCTCCTACAATGAGCAGTTCTTC,CASSLEAAGGSYNEQFF
16,TRBJ2-1,few,TRBV4-1,NA,TGCGCCAGCAGCACTCGGACACCAACCCTGGAGAATGAGCAGTTCTTC,CASSTRTPTLENEQFF
13,TRBJ2-1,few,TRBV5-6,TRBD1,TGTGCCAGCGGAACCGGGACAGGGGCTTATAAGTTCTTC,CASGTGTGAYKFF
15,TRBJ1-2,NA,TRBV7-8,NA,TGTGCCAGCAGCTTAGGAGCAGGAGCTAACTATGGCTACACCTTC,CASSLGAGANYGYTF
14,TRBJ1-6,NA,TRBV7-9,NA,TGTGCCAGCAGCTTTGGCCAGGGGAATTCACCCCTCCACTTT,CASSFGQGNSPLHF
14,TRBJ1-4,once,TRBV28,TRBD1,TGTGCCAGCAGTTTAAGCCAGGGGGATGAAAAACTGTTTTTT,CASSLSQGDEKLFF
13,TRBJ2-5,NA,TRBV29-1,NA,TGCAGCGTTGAAACAGGGCCCCAAGAGACCCAGTACTTC,CSVETGPQETQYF
18,TRBJ2-6,NA,TRBV7-3,TRBD2,TGTGCCAGCAGCTTGGGACTAGCGGGAGAACCTGGGGCCAACGTCCTGACTTTC,CASSLGLAGEPGANVLTF
18,TRBJ2-1,many,TRBV7-2,TRBD2,TGTGCCAGCAGCCTCAGCCCGGGACTAGCGGGGGGTGAGAATGAGCAGTTCTTC,CASSLSPGLAGGENEQFF